This T cell receptor (beta chain) came from a study of cytomegalovirus exposure and HLA in healthy donors. This PCR relied on a set of 60 Vbeta primers and 13 Jbeta primers. Sequencing was performed with immunoSEQ multiplex PCR; in TCRdb, only in-frame clones are kept and a portion is missing. The sample totals approximately 110,000 clones. Whole-study findings and limits: Data from an earlier analysis indicated that most TCR beta V segments were productive either about 90% or about 30% of the time.

A word on this clone: No antigen is known for it.

The CDR3 sequence is 14 residues long. V trimming: 3 bases; J trimming: 14 bases; junction bases outside the gene matches: 9. Germline-derived CDR1 and CDR2 are KGHSH and LQKENI. The specimen sequenced was PBMCs. The source of this sequence is a man aged 30-40 years in good health and CMV-seronegative. The chain joins TRBV18 to TRBJ2-3; TRBD2 agrees at 12 bases. CDR3 DNA sequence: TGTGCCAGCTCACCGTCTAGCGGGGGGGAGTTTCCGTATTTT. Its protein product is CASSPSSGGEFPYF.